This T cell receptor beta chain was sequenced for a study of tumor T cells in aggressive B-cell lymphoma. CDR1 is LGHNA, CDR2 YSLEER, per germline. The CDR3 is 17 residues long. With 3 bases clipped from V and 6 bases from J, the junction kept 13 bases outside the gene matches. Profiled with immunoSEQ multiplex PCR; TCRdb holds only in-frame clones, not every one. The sample consists of over 2,500 clones, about nine tenths of them appearing once. This chain uses TRBV4-3 with TRBJ2-1, with 8 bases that match TRBD2. The sample taken for sequencing was tumor tissue. The TCR comes from an adult with diffuse large B cell lymphoma. The chain's CDR3 is CASSQEVTSGAGNEQFF. As DNA, the CDR3 is TGCGCCAGCAGCCAGGAGGTAACTAGCGGAGCGGGCAATGAGCAGTTCTTC.